This T cell receptor (beta chain) was retrieved from a study of T cell changes during pregnancy in multiple sclerosis. CDR3 length: 15 residues. Germline assignment: CDR1 MNHNS and CDR2 SASEGT. This clone was detected only a few times. The assay was immunoSEQ multiplex PCR, and TCRdb's table has in-frame clones only and misses some. The data show around 56,000 clones, less than 95% seen once. The clonotype originates from a female donor in good health, enrolled as a control in a pregnancy study. J is TRBJ2-7 and V is TRBV6-1; perhaps TRBD2 as D (6 bases). This sample comprised peripheral blood, obtained in the first trimester of pregnancy. CDR3 in DNA: TGTGTCAGTGGGTTGTGGGGAGGCAGCTCCTACGAGCAGTACTTC. Translating it yields CVSGLWGGSSYEQYF.